This T cell receptor beta chain was captured in a study of blood T cell repertoires in COVID-19. Study-level background: PBMCs, B-cell-depleted T cells, or T cells were the source of the cDNA or gDNA that made up the material.

The CDR3 has 13 residues. Germline CDR1 SGHVS, CDR2 FQNEAQ. Trimming cost V 3 bases and J 13 bases; bases outside gene matches: 8. The authors' processing: Cell counts per sample came from amplifying reference gene primers. Assay: immunoSEQ multiplex PCR; the TCRdb copy retains only in-frame clones and omits some. For V, J and clone size, that table is used; D and trimming come from the DNA. The sample lists a few hundred thousand clones, 80% to 85% occurring once. The sequence derives from a person between 65 and 80 years old with COVID-19, enrolled during active disease. The V gene is TRBV7-8, the J gene TRBJ2-3; 9 bases fit TRBD2. Sequencing input: peripheral blood. DNA of the CDR3: TGTGCCAGCAGCTTGGCACCCGGGACTAGCAAGTATTTT. Residues: CASSLAPGTSKYF.